This TCR beta chain was identified during a study of blood T cell repertoires in COVID-19. V dropped 5 bases and J dropped 5; count of bases not matched to a gene: 6. The CDR3 is 15 amino acids. Looked up from germline, CDR1 is LNHDA and CDR2 is SQIVND (reference sequence). The authors' processing: Amplification of reference gene primers was used by the study to estimate nucleated cell counts. The table came from immunoSEQ multiplex PCR; TCRdb's copy has only in-frame clones and leaves some out. V and J calls and clone size come straight from that table; D and trimming were deduced from the DNA. The table lists over 150,000 clones, around 80% of them singletons, with approximately 7.1% in the top ten. This clone was counted only a few times.

The chain combines TRBV19 with TRBJ1-5; TRBD1 agrees at 10 bases. The sequencing input was peripheral blood. This TCR was recovered from a human donor in a cohort sampled during active COVID-19. CDR3 sequence reads: CASSLATGGYQPQHF. DNA of the CDR3: TGTGCCAGTAGTCTCGCGACAGGGGGCTATCAGCCCCAGCATTTT.